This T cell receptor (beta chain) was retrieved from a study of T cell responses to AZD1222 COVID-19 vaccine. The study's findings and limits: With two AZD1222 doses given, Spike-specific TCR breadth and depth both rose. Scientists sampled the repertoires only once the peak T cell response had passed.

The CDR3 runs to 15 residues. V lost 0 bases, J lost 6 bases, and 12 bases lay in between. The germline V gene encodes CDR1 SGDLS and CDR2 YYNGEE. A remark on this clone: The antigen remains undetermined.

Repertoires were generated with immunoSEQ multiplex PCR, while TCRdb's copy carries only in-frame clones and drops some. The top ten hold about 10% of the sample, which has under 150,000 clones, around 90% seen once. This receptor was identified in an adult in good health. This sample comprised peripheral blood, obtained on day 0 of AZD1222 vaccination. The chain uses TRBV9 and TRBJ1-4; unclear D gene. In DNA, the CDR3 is TGTGCCAGCAGCGTAGCCCCTGGAAGAGATGAAAAACTGTTTTTT. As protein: CASSVAPGRDEKLFF.